The clone carrying this TCR beta chain was observed many times. Time point here: pre-sensitization, week 0. As to treatment: therapeutic diphenylcyclopropenone sensitization with weekly scalp DPC. Trimming removed 7 bases from V and 1 base from J, with 8 bases in between. The CDR3 is 13 residues long. The data were obtained in a study of human T cells and chemical hapten exposure. Study-wide background: 0.01% DPC was applied to the upper back in patch tests, which were read at 6 days.

TCRdb redid the calling of the RACE reads with MiXCR, one entry per CDR3 protein. Among some 330,000 distinct CDR3 sequences listed, roughly 6% were seen once. This sequence joins TRBV12-3 or TRBV12-4 and TRBJ1-5; TRBD1 might be the D (5 bases). Sequences were derived from whole blood, sampled in connection with sensitization to the hapten diphenylcyclopropenone (DPC). The sequence came from a young woman with alopecia areata. Some clones in this sample may be carry-over from other donors' samples. DNA for the CDR3: TGTGCCAGCACCGGGGACAGCAATCAGCCCCAGCATTTT. Translation gives CASTGDSNQPQHF.